These 24 T cell receptor beta chains share one sample of origin, sequenced in a study of T cell responses to AZD1222 COVID-19 vaccine. Libraries were prepared by immunoSEQ multiplex PCR; TCRdb keeps only in-frame clonotypes and omits some of them. This sample has about 110,000 clones; more than 70% occur once, and the top ten carry 3.1%. Sequenced material: peripheral blood, taken on day 0 of MenACWY control vaccination. These receptors all come from an adult in good health.

The chain is built from TRBV5-8 and TRBJ1-5, with a tentative D call TRBD1 (6 bases). V shed 4 bases and J shed 5 bases, with 22 bases lying between them. Germline CDR1 reads SGHTS; CDR2 reads YDEGEE. The CDR3 runs 17 residues. CDR3 loop: CASSLDLSYRVHQPQHF. Here the CDR3 DNA reads TGTGCCAGCAGCCTAGATCTATCTTACAGGGTCCATCAGCCCCAGCATTTT.

J is TRBJ2-1 and V is TRBV29-1; D gene uncertain. The V end lost 1 base, the J end lost 2 bases, and 9 bases lay between the germline ends. The CDR3 has 14 residues. Per the germline V gene, CDR1 is SQVTM and CDR2 is ANQGSEA. DNA of the CDR3: TGCAGCGTTGAAGCTGCCAGCCCCTACAATGAGCAGTTCTTC. Translating it yields CSVEAASPYNEQFF.

V usage is TRBV6-6 and J usage is TRBJ1-3; no firm D call. Per the germline V gene, CDR1 is MNHNY and CDR2 is SVGAGI (reference sequence). V was trimmed by 3 bases and J by 8 bases, leaving 11 bases between them. This CDR3 is 13 amino acids long. Here the CDR3 DNA reads TGTGCCAGCAGTTATGGTAGAGAAGACACCATATATTTT. As protein: CASSYGREDTIYF.

The J gene is TRBJ1-4, the V gene TRBV4-1, with a tentative D call TRBD1 (6 bases). Germline-derived CDR1 and CDR2 are MGHRA and YSYEKL. The CDR3 extends over 18 amino acids. Trimming cost V 3 bases and J 0 bases, with 17 bases left between them. The CDR3 DNA follows: TGCGCCAGCAGCCAGCGACCGGGACACACCGCAACTAATGAAAAACTGTTTTTT. Amino acid sequence: CASSQRPGHTATNEKLFF.

The V call is TRBV3-1 (or the pseudogene TRBV3-2), the J call TRBJ2-5; D is ambiguous. The germline gives CDR1 LGHDT, CDR2 YNNKEL (reference sequence). V lost 0 bases and J lost 1, with 9 bases in between. The length of the CDR3 is 15 residues. The DNA of the CDR3 is TGTGCCAGCAGCCAAGATCCCAGTTCCCAAGAGACCCAGTACTTC. Translated, it gives CASSQDPSSQETQYF.

About this clone: The junction does not match germline at one end; this may be a read error. The chain has TRBV7-2 and TRBJ2-1; 8 bases line up with TRBD2. Germline CDR1 and CDR2: SGHTA and FQGNSA. The CDR3 runs 14 residues. The DNA for the CDR3 is TGTGCCAGCAGCATAGCGGGGAGCTACAATGAGCAGTTCTTC. Its protein product is CASSIAGSYNEQFF.

This rearrangement joins TRBV7-2 to TRBJ1-5; D uncertain. CDR1 SGHTA and CDR2 FQGNSA come from the germline V gene. The V gene lost 3 bases and the J gene lost 7 bases, with 13 bases spanning the gap. The CDR3 length is 14 residues. The CDR3 sequence is CASSLGRSGQPQHF. The CDR3 nucleotides are TGTGCCAGCAGCTTGGGCAGATCGGGGCAGCCCCAGCATTTT.

The chain uses TRBV11-2 and TRBJ1-2, with D tentatively TRBD1 (5 bases). The CDR3 extends over 12 amino acids. Germline lookup yields CDR1 SGHAT and CDR2 FQNNGV. Deletions cut 0 bases from V and 14 bases from J, with 13 bases between. The CDR3 protein is CASSLDSGPLTF. The CDR3 nucleotides are TGTGCCAGCAGCTTAGATTCGGGGCCCCTTACCTTC.

The J gene is TRBJ1-1, the V gene TRBV5-4; no clear D gene. Germline V lookup: CDR1 SGHNT, CDR2 YYREEE (reference sequence). Trimming took off 0 bases at V and 10 bases at J, with 13 bases between the two ends. The CDR3 covers 13 residues. CDR3 protein: CASSLDWQQVAFF. The DNA for the CDR3 is TGTGCCAGCAGCTTGGATTGGCAGCAAGTAGCTTTCTTT.

The chain recombines TRBV2 with TRBJ2-5; 7 bases line up with TRBD1. The CDR3 has 14 residues. Trimming took 4 bases from V and 1 from J; bases not matched to a gene: 3. The V gene's germline CDR1 is SNHLY and CDR2 FYNNEI. The CDR3 loop is CASSVDRVQETQYF. The CDR3 DNA reads TGTGCCAGCAGTGTCGACAGGGTCCAAGAGACCCAGTACTTC.

The V call is TRBV7-9, the J call TRBJ1-1; tentative D call: TRBD1 (5 bases). CDR1 and CDR2 from the germline V gene are SEHNR and FQNEAQ (reference sequence). There are 13 residues in the CDR3. Trimming shortened V by 6 bases and J by 8 bases, and 16 bases separated the two germline ends. The CDR3 nucleotides read TGTGCCAGCAGGGTCCTAATTGGGACGGAAGCTTTCTTT. This gives the protein CASRVLIGTEAFF.

V gene TRBV2 combines with J gene TRBJ1-5, with D possibly TRBD1 on 5 matching bases. Germline-derived CDR1 and CDR2 are SNHLY and FYNNEI. The CDR3 sequence is 14 residues long. V was clipped by 6 bases and J by 3 bases, with 12 bases between them. The DNA of the CDR3 is TGTGCCAGCAGGATCGACAGTTCCAATCAGCCCCAGCATTTT. Translating it yields CASRIDSSNQPQHF.

V gene TRBV6-5 combines with J gene TRBJ1-4; unclear D gene. The CDR3 contains 16 residues. V lost 0 bases and J lost 0, with 8 bases in between. The germline CDR1 and CDR2 sequences are MNHEY and SVGAGI. The CDR3 is CASSYSGGTTNEKLFF. Here the CDR3 DNA reads TGTGCCAGCAGTTACTCGGGAGGGACAACTAATGAAAAACTGTTTTTT.

Sample share makes this clone medium-sized (0.01 to 0.1%). The chain combines TRBV7-3 with TRBJ2-1; 8 bases are a match to TRBD1. Trimming removed 4 bases from V and 9 bases from J; junction bases left unmatched: 8. Germline assignment: CDR1 SGHTA and CDR2 FQGTGA. CDR3 size: 14 residues. In nucleotides, the CDR3 is TGTGCCAGCAGCTCCAAGTCAGGGGGCTTTGAGCAGTTCTTC. Translating it yields CASSSKSGGFEQFF.

This chain uses TRBV18 with TRBJ1-5; D gene unclear. CDR3 length: 13 residues. The V end lost 3 bases, the J end lost 6 bases, and 9 bases lay between the germline ends. Looked up from germline, CDR1 is KGHSH and CDR2 is LQKENI. This CDR3 is CASSPDVAQPQHF. DNA of the CDR3: TGTGCCAGCTCACCTGACGTGGCTCAGCCCCAGCATTTT.

The chain links TRBV5-1 to TRBJ1-2, with a weak D call TRBD1 (5 bases). CDR3 length equals 13 residues. With 3 bases removed from V and 3 bases from J, the gap between germline ends came to 9 bases. Germline-derived CDR1 and CDR2 are SGHRS and YFSETQ. The CDR3 sequence is CASSSQGDYGYTF. The CDR3 DNA sequence: TGCGCCAGCAGCTCGCAGGGTGACTATGGCTACACCTTC.

The V gene is TRBV27, the J gene TRBJ2-2; 7 nucleotides line up with TRBD1. The germline V gene encodes CDR1 MNHEY and CDR2 SMNVEV (reference sequence). The CDR3 runs to 14 residues. The J segment lost 4 bases and the V segment lost 4 bases, leaving 3 bases of the junction unmatched. CDR3 nucleotides: TGTGCCAGCAGTTGGGGACAGAGCACCGGGGAGCTGTTTTTT. This encodes CASSWGQSTGELFF.

In DNA, the CDR3 is TGTGCCAGCAGCCAAGAGGCTCGGGGGGGGCTGGAGACCCAGTACTTC. Encoded protein: CASSQEARGGLETQYF. The rearrangement joins TRBV3-1 (or the pseudogene TRBV3-2) to TRBJ2-5; the match to TRBD2 covers 8 bases. CDR3 length: 16 residues. V was clipped by 0 bases and J by 5 bases; unmatched bases: 8. Germline CDR1 and CDR2: LGHDT and YNNKEL (reference sequence).

This chain uses TRBV7-2 with TRBJ1-4, with D perhaps matching TRBD1 (5 bases). Per the germline V gene, CDR1 is SGHTA and CDR2 is FQGNSA. The V and J ends lost 6 bases and 0 bases respectively, with 17 bases between them. This CDR3 is built from 17 residues. The chain's CDR3 is CASSFRSGLATNEKLFF. The CDR3 bases are TGTGCCAGCAGTTTTAGGTCGGGACTCGCAACTAATGAAAAACTGTTTTTT.

The chain recombines TRBV27 with TRBJ1-1, with D tentatively TRBD1 (6 bases). This CDR3 is 15 amino acids long. Per the germline V gene, CDR1 is MNHEY and CDR2 is SMNVEV (reference sequence). Trimming stripped 7 bases from V and 0 bases from J, with 15 bases between. This CDR3 reads CASTKNDRMNTEAFF. The CDR3 DNA reads TGTGCCAGCACAAAAAATGACAGGATGAACACTGAAGCTTTCTTT.

The chain has TRBV7-9 and TRBJ1-6; 10 bases match TRBD1. CDR3 length: 16 amino acids. Germline-derived CDR1 and CDR2 are SEHNR and FQNEAQ (reference sequence). V trimming: 5 bases; J trimming: 7 bases; junction bases outside the gene matches: 8. This CDR3 is CASSAGTGAENSPLHF. The CDR3 coding sequence is TGTGCCAGCAGCGCCGGGACAGGGGCGGAGAATTCACCCCTCCACTTT.

The CDR3 coding sequence is TGCAGCGTCGGGCTGGACAGAGATTCACCCCTCCACTTT. Amino acids: CSVGLDRDSPLHF. The chain has TRBV29-1 and TRBJ1-6, with D perhaps TRBD1 (6 bases). The CDR3 spans 13 residues. The V end lost 6 bases, the J end lost 8 bases, and 14 bases lay between the germline ends. Germline CDR1 and CDR2: SQVTM and ANQGSEA.

This chain links TRBV4-1 with TRBJ2-2, with TRBD1 identical over 9 bases. After removal of 5 bases from V and 5 bases from J, the junction contained 24 bases not matched to a gene. The germline V gene has CDR1 MGHRA and CDR2 YSYEKL. This CDR3 spans 21 amino acids. The DNA for the CDR3 is TGCGCCAGCAGCGAAGTATCCGGGTTTGGGAAAAACAGGGGGCGAACCGGGGAGCTGTTTTTT. It codes for CASSEVSGFGKNRGRTGELFF.

This clone was detected a few times. The rearrangement joins TRBV5-5 to TRBJ2-7, with D unclear. Germline loops: CDR1 SGHKS, CDR2 YYEKEE (reference sequence). V was clipped by 2 bases and J by 1 base, with 13 bases between them. CDR3 size: 15 residues. CDR3 nucleotides: TGTGCCAGCAGCTTTGGGTCAGAGCTATCCTACGAGCAGTACTTC. Translating gives CASSFGSELSYEQYF.